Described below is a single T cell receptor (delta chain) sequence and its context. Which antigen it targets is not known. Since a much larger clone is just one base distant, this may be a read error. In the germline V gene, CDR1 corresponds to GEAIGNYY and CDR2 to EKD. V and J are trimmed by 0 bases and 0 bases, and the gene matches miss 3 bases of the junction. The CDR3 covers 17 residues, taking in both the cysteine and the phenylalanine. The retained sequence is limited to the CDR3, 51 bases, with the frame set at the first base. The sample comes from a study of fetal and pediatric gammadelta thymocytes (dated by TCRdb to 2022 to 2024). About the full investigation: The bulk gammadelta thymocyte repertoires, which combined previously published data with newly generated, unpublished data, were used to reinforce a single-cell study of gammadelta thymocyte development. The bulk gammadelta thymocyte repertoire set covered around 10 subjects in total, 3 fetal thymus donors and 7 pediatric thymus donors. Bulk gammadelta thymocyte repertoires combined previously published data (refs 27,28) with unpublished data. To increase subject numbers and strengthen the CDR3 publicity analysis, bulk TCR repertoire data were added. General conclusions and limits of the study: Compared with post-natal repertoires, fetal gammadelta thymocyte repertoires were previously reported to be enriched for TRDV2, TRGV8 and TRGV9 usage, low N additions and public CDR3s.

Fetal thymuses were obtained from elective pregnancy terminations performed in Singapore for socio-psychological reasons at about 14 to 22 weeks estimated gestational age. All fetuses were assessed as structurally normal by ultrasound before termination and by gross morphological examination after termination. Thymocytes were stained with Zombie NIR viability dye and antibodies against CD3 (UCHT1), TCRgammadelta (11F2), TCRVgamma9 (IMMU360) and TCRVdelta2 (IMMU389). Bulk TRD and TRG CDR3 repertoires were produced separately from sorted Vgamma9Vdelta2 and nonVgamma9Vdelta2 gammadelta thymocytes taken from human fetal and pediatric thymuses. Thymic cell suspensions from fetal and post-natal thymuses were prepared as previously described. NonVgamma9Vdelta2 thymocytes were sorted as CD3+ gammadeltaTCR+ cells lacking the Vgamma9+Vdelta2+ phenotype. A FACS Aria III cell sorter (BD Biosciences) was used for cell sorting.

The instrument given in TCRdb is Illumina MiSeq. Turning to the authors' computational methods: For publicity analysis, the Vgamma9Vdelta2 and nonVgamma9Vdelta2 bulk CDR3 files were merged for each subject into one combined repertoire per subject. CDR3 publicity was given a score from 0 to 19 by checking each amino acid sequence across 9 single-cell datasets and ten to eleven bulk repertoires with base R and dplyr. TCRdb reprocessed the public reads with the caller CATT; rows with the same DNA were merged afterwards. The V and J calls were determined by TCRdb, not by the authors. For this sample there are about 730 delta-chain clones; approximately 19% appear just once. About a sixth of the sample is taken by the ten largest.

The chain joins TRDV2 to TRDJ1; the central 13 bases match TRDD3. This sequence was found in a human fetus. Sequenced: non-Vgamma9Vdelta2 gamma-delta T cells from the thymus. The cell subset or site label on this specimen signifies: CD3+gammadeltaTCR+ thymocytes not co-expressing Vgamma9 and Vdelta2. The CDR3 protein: CACDTVLGDTHTDKLIF. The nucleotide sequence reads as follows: TGTGCCTGTGACACCGTACTGGGGGATACGCACACCGATAAACTCATCTTT.